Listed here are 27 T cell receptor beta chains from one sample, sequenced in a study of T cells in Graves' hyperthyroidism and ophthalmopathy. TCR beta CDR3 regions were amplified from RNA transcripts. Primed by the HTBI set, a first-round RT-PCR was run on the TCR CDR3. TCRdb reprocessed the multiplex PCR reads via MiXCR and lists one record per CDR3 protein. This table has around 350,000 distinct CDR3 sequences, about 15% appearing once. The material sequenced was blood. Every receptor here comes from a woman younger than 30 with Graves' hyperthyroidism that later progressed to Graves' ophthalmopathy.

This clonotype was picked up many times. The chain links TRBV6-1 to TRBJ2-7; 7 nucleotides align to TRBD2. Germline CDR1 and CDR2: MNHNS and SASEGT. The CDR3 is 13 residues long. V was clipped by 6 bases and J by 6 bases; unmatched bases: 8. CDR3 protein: CASRGGLTSEQYF. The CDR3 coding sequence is TGTGCCAGCAGGGGAGGGCTTACCTCCGAGCAGTACTTC.

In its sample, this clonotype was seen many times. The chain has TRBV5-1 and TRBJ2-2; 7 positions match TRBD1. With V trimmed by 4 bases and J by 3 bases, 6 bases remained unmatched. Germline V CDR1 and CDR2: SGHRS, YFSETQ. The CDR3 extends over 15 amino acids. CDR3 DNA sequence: TGCGCCAGCAGCCGAGGGACAGCAGACACCGGGGAGCTGTTTTTT. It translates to CASSRGTADTGELFF. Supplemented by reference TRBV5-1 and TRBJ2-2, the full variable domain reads KAGVTQTPRYLIKTRGQQVTLSCSPISGHRSVSWYQQTPGQGLQFLFEYFSETQRNKGNFPGRFSGRQFSNSRSEMNVSTLELGDSALYLCASSRGTADTGELFFGEGSRLTVL.

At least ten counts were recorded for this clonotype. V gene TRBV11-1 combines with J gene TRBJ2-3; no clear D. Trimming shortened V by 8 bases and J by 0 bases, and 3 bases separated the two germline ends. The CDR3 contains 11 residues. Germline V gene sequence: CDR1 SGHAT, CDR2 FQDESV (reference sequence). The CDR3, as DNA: TGTGCCAGCGGGAGCACAGATACGCAGTATTTT. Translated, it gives CASGSTDTQYF.

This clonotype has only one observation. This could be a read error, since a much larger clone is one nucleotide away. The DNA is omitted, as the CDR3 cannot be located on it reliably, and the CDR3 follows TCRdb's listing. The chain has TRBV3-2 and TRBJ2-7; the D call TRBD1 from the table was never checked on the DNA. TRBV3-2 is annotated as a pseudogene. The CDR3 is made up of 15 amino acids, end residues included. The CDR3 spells CASSQVGQGSHEQYF.

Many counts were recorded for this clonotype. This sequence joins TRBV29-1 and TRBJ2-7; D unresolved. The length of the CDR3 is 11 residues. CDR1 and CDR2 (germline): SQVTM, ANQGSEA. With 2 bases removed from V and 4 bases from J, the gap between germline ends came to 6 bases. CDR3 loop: CSVEQSYEQYF. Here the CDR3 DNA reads TGCAGCGTTGAACAGTCTTACGAGCAGTACTTC.

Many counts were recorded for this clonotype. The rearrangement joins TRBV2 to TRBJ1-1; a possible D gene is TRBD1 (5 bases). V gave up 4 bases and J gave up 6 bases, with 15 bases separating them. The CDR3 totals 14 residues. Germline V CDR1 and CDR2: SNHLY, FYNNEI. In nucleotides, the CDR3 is TGTGCCAGCAGTGCCTGGGGCGGGGCCCCTGAAGCTTTCTTT. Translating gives CASSAWGGAPEAFF.

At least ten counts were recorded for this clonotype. CDR3 sequence reads: CASSLSRTGVRDTQYF. For the CDR3, the DNA is TGTGCCAGCAGTTTATCCCGGACAGGGGTACGAGATACGCAGTATTTT. V and J are TRBV27 and TRBJ2-3; 9 bases align to TRBD1. With 0 bases clipped from V and 5 bases from J, the junction kept 6 bases outside the gene matches. The CDR3 covers 16 residues. The germline V gene has CDR1 MNHEY and CDR2 SMNVEV (reference sequence).

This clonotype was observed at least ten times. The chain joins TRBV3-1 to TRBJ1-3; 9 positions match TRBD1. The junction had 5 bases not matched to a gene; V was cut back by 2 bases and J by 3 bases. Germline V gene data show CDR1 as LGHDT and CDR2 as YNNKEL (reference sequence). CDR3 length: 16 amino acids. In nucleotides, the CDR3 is TGTGCCAGCAGCCAATGGGGACAGGGCGGTGGAAACACCATATATTTT. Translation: CASSQWGQGGGNTIYF.

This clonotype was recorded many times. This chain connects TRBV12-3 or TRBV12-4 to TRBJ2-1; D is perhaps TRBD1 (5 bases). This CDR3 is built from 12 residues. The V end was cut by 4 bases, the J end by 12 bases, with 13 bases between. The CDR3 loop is CASSSGHLGQFF. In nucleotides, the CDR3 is TGTGCCAGCAGTTCCGGACATTTGGGGCAGTTCTTC.

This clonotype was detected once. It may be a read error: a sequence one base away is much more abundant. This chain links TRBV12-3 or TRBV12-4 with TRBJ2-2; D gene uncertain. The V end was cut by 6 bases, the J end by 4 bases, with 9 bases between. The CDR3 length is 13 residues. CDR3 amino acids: CASSAEGTGELFF. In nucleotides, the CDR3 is TGTGCCAGCAGCGCCGAAGGCACCGGGGAGCTGTTTTTT.

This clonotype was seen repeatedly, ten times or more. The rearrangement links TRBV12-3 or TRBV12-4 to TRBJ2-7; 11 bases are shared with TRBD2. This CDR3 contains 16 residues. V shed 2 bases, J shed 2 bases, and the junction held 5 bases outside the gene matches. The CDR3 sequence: CASSLFRLAGTYEQYF. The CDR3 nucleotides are TGTGCCAGCAGTTTATTCCGACTAGCGGGAACCTACGAGCAGTACTTC.

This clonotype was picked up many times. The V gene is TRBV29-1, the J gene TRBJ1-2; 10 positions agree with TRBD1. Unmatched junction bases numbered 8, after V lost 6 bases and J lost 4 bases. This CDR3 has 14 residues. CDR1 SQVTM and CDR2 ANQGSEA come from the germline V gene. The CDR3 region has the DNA TGCAGCGTAAAAACCGGGACAGGGGTCTATGGCTACACCTTC. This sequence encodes CSVKTGTGVYGYTF.

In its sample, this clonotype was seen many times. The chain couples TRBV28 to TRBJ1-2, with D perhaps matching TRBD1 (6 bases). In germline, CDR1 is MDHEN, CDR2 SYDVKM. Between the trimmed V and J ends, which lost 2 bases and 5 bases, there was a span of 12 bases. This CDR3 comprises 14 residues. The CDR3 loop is CASSLPQGNYGYTF. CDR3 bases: TGTGCCAGCAGTTTACCCCAGGGGAATTATGGCTACACCTTC.

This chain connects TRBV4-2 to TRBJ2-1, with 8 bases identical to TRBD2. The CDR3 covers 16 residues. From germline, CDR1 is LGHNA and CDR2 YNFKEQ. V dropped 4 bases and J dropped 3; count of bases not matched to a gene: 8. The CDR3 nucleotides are TGTGCCAGCAGCCTCGATAGCGGGACTATCTACAATGAGCAGTTCTTC. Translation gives CASSLDSGTIYNEQFF.

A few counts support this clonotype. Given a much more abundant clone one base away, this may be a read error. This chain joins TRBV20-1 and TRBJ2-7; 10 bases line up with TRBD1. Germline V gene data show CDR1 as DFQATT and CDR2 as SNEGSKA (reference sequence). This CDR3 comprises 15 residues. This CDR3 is CSARDPGQGGHERYF. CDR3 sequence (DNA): TGCAGTGCTAGAGATCCAGGACAGGGGGGACATGAGCGGTACTTC.

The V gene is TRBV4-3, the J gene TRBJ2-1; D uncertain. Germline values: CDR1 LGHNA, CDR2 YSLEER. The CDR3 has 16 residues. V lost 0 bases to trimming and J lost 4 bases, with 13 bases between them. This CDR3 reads CASSQDLLGAYNEQFF. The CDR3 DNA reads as TGCGCCAGCAGCCAAGATCTCCTAGGCGCGTACAATGAGCAGTTCTTC.

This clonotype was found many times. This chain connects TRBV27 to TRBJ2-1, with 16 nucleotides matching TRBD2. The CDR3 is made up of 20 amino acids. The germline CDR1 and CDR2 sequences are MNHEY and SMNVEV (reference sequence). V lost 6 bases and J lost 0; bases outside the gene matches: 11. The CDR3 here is CASSPYPGLAGGPSYNEQFF. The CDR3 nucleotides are TGTGCCAGCAGCCCATATCCGGGACTAGCGGGAGGGCCCTCCTACAATGAGCAGTTCTTC.

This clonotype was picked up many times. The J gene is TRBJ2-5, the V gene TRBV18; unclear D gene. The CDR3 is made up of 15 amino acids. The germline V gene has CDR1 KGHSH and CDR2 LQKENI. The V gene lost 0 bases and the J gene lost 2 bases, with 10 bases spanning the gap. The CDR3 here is CASSPPAQAQETQYF. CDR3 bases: TGTGCCAGCTCACCACCGGCTCAGGCACAAGAGACCCAGTACTTC.

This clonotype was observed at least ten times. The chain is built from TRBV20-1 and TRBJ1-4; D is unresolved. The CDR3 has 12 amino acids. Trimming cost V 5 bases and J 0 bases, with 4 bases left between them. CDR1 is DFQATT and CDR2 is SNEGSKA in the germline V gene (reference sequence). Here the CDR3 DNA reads TGCAGTGCTTGGGCAACTAATGAAAAACTGTTTTTT. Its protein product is CSAWATNEKLFF.

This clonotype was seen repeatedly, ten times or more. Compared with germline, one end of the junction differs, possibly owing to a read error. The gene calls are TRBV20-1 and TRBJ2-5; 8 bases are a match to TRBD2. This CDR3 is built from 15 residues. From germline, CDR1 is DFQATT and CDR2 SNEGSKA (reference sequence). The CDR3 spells CSAREGGGTTYAEHF. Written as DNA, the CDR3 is TGCAGTGCTAGAGAGGGCGGGGGGACTACTTATGCTGAACACTTC.

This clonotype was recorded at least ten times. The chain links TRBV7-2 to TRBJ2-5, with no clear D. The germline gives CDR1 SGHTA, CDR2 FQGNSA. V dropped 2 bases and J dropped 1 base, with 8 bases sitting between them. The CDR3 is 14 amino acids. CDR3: CASSLSSVQETQYF. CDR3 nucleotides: TGTGCCAGCAGCTTAAGCAGCGTCCAAGAGACCCAGTACTTC.

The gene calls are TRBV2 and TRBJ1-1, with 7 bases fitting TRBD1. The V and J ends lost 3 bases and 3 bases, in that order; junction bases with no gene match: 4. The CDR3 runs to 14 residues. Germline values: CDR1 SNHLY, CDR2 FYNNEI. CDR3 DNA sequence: TGTGCCAGCAGTGATTCAGGGGGTTACACTGAAGCTTTCTTT. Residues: CASSDSGGYTEAFF.

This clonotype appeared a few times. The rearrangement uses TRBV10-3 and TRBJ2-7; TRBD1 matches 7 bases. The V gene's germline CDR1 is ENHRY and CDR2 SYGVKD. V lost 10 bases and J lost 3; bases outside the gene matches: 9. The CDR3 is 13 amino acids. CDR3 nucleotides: TGTGCCACCGGGACAGCGCGATACTACGAGCAGTACTTC. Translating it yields CATGTARYYEQYF.

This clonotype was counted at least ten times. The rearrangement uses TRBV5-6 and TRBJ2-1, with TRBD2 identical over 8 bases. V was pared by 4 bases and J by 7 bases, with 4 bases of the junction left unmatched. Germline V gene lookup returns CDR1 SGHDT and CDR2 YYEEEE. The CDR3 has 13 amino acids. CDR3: CASSPPSGNEQFF. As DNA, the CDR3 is TGTGCCAGCAGCCCCCCTAGCGGGAATGAGCAGTTCTTC. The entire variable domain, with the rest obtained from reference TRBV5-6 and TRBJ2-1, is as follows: DAGVTQSPTHLIKTRGQQVTLRCSPKSGHDTVSWYQQALGQGPQFIFQYYEEEERQRGNFPDRFSGHQFPNYSSELNVNALLLGDSALYLCASSPPSGNEQFFGPGTRLTVL.

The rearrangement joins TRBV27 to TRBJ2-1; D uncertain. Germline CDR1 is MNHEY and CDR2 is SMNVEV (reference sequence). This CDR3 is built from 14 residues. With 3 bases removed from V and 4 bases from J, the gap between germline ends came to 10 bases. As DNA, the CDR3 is TGTGCCAGCAGTTTGTCTGCCCCTTACAATGAGCAGTTCTTC. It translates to CASSLSAPYNEQFF.

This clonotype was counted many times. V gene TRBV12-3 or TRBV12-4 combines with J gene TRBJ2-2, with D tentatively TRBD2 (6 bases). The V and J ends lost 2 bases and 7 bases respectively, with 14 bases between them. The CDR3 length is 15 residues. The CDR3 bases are TGTGCCAGCAGTTTAAGGAGGGCAGGTGACGGGGAGCTGTTTTTT. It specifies CASSLRRAGDGELFF.

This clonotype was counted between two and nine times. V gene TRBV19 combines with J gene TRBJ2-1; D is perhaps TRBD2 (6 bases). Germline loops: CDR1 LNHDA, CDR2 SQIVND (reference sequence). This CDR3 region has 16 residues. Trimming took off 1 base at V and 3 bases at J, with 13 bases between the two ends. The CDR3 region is CASSIVSGAGYNEQFF. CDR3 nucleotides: TGTGCCAGTAGTATAGTCTCGGGAGCGGGCTACAATGAGCAGTTCTTC.